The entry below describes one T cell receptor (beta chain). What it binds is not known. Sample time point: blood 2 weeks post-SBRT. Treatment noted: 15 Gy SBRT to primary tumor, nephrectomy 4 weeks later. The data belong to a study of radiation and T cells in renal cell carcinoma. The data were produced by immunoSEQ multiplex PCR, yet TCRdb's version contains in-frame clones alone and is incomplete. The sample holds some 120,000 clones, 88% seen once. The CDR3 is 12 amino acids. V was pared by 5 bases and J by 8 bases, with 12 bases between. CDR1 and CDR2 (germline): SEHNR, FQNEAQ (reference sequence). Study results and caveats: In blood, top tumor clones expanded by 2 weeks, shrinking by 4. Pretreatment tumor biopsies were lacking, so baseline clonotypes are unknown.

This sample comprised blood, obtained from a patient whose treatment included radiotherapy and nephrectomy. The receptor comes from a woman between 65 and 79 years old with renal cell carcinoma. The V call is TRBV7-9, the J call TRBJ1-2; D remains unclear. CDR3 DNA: TGTGCCAGCAGCCCCGGCGGGGTCGGCTACACCTTC. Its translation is CASSPGGVGYTF.